This T cell receptor beta chain was obtained from a study of OX40 agonist ivuxolimab in advanced cancers. Across the whole study: Dose-escalation patients' cancers were hepatocellular carcinoma, melanoma, renal cell or head and neck cancer. Aged roughly 23 to 80 with a mean of 60 years, they were about 78% male.

V lost 5 bases to trimming and J lost 4 bases; unmatched junction nucleotides: 10. The germline V gene has CDR1 SEHNR and CDR2 FQNEAQ (reference sequence). The CDR3 contains 15 residues. Some clones are missing from TCRdb's copy, which holds only in-frame ones; the method was immunoSEQ multiplex PCR. Among about 61,000 clones listed, about 90% were seen once. The J gene is TRBJ2-5, the V gene TRBV7-9; TRBD1 agrees at 7 bases. The source of this sequence is an adult with an advanced solid tumor such as melanoma, head and neck, liver or kidney cancer. The sample consisted of CD4+ or CD8+ T cells sorted from blood, taken in a trial of the OX40 agonist ivuxolimab. For the CDR3, the DNA is TGTGCCAGCAGCCCGACAGGGACAGCTGGAGAGACCCAGTACTTC. It codes for CASSPTGTAGETQYF.